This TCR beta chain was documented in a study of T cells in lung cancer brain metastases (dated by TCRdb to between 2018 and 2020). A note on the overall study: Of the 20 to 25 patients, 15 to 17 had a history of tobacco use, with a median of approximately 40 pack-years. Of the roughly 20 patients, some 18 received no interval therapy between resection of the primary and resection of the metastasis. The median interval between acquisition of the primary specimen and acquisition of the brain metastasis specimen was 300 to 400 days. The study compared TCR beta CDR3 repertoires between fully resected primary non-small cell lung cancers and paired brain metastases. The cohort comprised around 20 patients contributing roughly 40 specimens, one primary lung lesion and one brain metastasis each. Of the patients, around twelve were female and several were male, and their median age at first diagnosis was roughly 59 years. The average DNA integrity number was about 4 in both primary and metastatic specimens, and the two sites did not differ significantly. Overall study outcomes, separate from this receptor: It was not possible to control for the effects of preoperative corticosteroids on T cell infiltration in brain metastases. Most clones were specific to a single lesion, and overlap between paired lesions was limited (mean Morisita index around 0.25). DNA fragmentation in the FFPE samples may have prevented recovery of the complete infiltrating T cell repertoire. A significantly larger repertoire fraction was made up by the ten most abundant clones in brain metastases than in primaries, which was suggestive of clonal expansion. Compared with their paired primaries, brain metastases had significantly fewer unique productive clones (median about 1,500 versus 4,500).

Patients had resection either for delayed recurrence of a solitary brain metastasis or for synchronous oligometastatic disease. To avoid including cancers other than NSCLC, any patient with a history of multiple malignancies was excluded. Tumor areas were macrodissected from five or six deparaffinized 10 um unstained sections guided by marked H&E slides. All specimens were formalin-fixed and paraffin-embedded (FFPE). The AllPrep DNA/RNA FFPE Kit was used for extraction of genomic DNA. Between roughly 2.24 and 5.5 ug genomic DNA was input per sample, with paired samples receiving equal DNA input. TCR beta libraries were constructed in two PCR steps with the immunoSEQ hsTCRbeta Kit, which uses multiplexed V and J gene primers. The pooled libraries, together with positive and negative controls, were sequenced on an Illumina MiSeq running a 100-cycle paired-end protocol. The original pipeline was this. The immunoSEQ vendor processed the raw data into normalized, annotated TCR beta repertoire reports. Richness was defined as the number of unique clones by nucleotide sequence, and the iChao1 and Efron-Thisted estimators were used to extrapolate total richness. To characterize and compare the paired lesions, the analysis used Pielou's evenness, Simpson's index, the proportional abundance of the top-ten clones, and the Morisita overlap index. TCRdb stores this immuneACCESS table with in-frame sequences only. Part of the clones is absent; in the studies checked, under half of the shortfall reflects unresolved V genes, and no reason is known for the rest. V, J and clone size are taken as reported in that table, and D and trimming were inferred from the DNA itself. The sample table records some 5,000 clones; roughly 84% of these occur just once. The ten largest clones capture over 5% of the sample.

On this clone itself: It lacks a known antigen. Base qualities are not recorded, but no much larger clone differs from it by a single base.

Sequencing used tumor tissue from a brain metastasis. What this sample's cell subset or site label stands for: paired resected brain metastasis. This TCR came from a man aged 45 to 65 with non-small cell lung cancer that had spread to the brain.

Here the CDR3 is given as CSVERTGRNTEAFF. Read as DNA, the sequence is TGCAGCGTTGAGCGGACAGGGAGGAACACTGAAGCTTTCTTT. Here the chain combines TRBV29-1 and TRBJ1-1, with 8 bases in between that match TRBD1. From a lookup of the germline V gene, CDR1 and CDR2 are SQVTM and ANQGSEA. Including cysteine and phenylalanine, the CDR3 has 14 amino acids. Only the CDR3 region is kept as DNA, spanning 42 bases read in frame from base 1. The germline V and J ends show losses of 3 bases and 1 base respectively, and no gene match explains 4 bases of the junction.